This TCR beta chain was identified during a study of T cell repertoires in cytomegalovirus infection. In the study overall: The authors used CMV epitopes that were HLA-C-restricted (recently identified) and HLA-B-restricted (well studied). CMV infection together with matching HLA type was indicated by public TCR beta signatures.

TCRdb processed the reads anew with MiXCR; each CDR3 protein has one entry. Among some 800,000 distinct CDR3 sequences listed, almost 30% were seen once. To note about this clonotype: Antigen specificity is unknown.

V trimming: 5 bases; J trimming: 4 bases; junction bases outside the gene matches: 12. The CDR3 is 16 amino acids. Whole-study findings and limits: Carriers of CMV plus the relevant HLA were identified by cumulative public TCR beta family frequency. There were HLA-C-restricted CMV-specific TCR beta clonotypes dominating the ex vivo response.

This specimen was cultured CD8+ T cells from PBMCs, taken from culture after CMV antigen stimulation. The chain carries TRBV12-3 or TRBV12-4 and TRBJ2-7; 9 bases are shared with TRBD2. This TCR was sampled from a human donor in good health (CMV status not recorded). Some clones in this sample may be carry-over from other donors' samples. In DNA form, the CDR3 reads TGTGCCAGCAGTCAATGGGTAGCGGGGGACCAATACGAGCAGTACTTC. Translated, it gives CASSQWVAGDQYEQYF.